This TCR beta chain derives from a study of tumor-infiltrating lymphocytes in localized non-small cell lung cancer. Study at large: Some samples were collected after neoadjuvant chemotherapy; smokers, never-smokers and several histologies were included. Study-wide points: TCR sequencing covered a subset of patients with enough tissue. Tumor T-cell fraction from TCR sequencing was not associated with recurrence-free survival (p = 0.61). No T-cell fraction difference was seen between IM1 and IM2 tumors.

Clones were sequenced by immunoSEQ multiplex PCR, and TCRdb holds only the in-frame ones, with some missing. The data show 13,000 or so clones, approximately 90% seen once. CDR1 is MNHEY, CDR2 SMNVEV, per germline (reference sequence). Trimming stripped 8 bases from V and 1 base from J, with 10 bases between. The CDR3 spans 13 residues. This clone was counted a single time. Its target is unknown. This chain uses TRBV27 with TRBJ2-3; D not certain. Sequencing was done on a sample of lung tumor tissue. The receptor's source is a human donor with non-small cell lung cancer. CDR3 in amino acids: CASARQGTDTQYF. Written as DNA, the CDR3 is TGTGCCAGCGCGCGGCAGGGCACAGATACGCAGTATTTT.